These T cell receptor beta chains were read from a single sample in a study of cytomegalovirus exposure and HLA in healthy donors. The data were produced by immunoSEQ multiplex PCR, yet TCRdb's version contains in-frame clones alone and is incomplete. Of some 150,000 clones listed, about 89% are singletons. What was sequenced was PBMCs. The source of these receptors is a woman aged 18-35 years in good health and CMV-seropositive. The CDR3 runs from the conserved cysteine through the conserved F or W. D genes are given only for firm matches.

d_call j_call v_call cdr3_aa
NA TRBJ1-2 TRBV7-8 CASSLVSGNGYGYTF
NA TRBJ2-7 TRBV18 CASSPISGSSSYEQYF
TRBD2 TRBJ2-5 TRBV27 CASSSSERTGTRQKEPQYF
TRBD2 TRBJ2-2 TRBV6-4 CASRSAGGSFTGELFF
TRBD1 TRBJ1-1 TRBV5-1 CASSPQGMNTEAFF
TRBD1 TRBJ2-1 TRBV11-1 CASSEGQGAVEQFF
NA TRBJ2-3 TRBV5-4 CASSLSAGPSTDTQYF
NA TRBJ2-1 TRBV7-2 CASSFQRASSYNEQFF
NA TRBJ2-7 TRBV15 CATSRSLTGEFSYEQYF
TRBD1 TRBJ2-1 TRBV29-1 CSVVVAGGIYNEQFF
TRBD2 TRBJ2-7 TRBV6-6 CASSLRTSGIYEQYF
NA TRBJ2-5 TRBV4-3 CASSQEVGGNTQETQYF
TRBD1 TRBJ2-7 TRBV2 CASRQTGGASTYEQYF
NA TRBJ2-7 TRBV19 CASSGSYEQYF
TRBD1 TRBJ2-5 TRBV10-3 CAIGKTGAGETQYF
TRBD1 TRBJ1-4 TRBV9 CASSAHTGTDFEKLFF
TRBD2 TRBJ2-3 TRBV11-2 CATGLAGGLDTQYF
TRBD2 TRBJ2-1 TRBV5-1 CASSLSGGSSGEQFF
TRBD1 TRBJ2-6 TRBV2 CASRDRGFFGANVLTF
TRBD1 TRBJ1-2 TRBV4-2 CASSQPGQGATYGYTF
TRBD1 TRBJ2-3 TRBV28 CASSTGTGPDTQYF
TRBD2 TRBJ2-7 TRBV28 CASSLASGTYEQYF
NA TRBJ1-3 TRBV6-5 CASSRVLYSGNTIYF
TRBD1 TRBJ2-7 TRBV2 CASRTGTGHEQYF
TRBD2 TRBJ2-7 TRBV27 CASSLTGLAGGYEQYF
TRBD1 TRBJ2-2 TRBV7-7 CASSHLTTGGSGELFF
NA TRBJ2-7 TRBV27 CASSSYYPSSYEQYF
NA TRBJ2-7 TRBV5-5 CASSPGQGLYEQYF
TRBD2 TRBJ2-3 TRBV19 CASTLAAPDTQYF
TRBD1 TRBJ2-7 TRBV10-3 CAIKGTEIYEQYF
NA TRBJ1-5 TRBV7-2 CASSLGRVQPQHF
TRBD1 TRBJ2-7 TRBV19 CASRETGFDEQYF
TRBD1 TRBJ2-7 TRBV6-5 CASSLSSGTGTYEQYF
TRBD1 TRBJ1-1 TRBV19 CASTRRQGANTEAFF